The source of this TCR beta chain is a study of shared clonotypes between healthy human individuals. The CDR3 is made up of 14 amino acids. Germline assignment: CDR1 SGHKS and CDR2 YYEKEE (reference sequence). With 7 bases removed from V and 5 bases from J, the gap between germline ends came to 17 bases. The sorted-subset replicate PCRs were given around 190 ng DNA, which is approximately 30,000 T cell genomes. Method: immunoSEQ multiplex PCR; TCRdb's copy keeps in-frame clones and lacks some. The data contain about 2.3 million clones, more than 80% of them singletons. The sample consisted of naive CD4+ T cells from PBMCs. Subset meaning: CD45RA+ positively selected. The TCR sequence derives from a man younger than 35 in good health. Some clones in this sample may be carry-over from other donors' samples. The J gene is TRBJ2-3, the V gene TRBV5-5; D possibly corresponds to TRBD2 (5 bases). As DNA, the CDR3 is TGTGCCAGCGAAATGGCTACGCGGGTAGATACGCAGTATTTT. It is translated as CASEMATRVDTQYF.